This T cell receptor beta chain was identified during a study of T-cell memory formation after mild COVID-19. Overall study: The two donors had largely donor-specific TCR clusters.

This clonotype was counted at least ten times. From the 5' RACE reads, TCRdb called clonotypes with MiXCR, one entry per CDR3 protein. This repertoire shows around 470,000 distinct CDR3 sequences, around 19% found once; its top ten account for roughly 8%. Trimming took 1 base from V and 2 from J; bases not matched to a gene: 11. The V gene's germline CDR1 is DFQATT and CDR2 SNEGSKA (reference sequence). The CDR3 has 17 residues. The chain uses TRBV20-1 and TRBJ2-3, with 8 bases that match TRBD2. Sequencing was performed on PBMCs or a T cell subset sorted from them (not recorded which). This receptor was taken from an adult woman who had mild COVID-19 (a few samples of this study predate the infection). Cell type and time point are not known. The CDR3 is CSARVAPTSGYTDTQYF. In DNA, the CDR3 is TGCAGTGCTAGAGTGGCCCCCACTAGCGGATACACAGATACGCAGTATTTT.